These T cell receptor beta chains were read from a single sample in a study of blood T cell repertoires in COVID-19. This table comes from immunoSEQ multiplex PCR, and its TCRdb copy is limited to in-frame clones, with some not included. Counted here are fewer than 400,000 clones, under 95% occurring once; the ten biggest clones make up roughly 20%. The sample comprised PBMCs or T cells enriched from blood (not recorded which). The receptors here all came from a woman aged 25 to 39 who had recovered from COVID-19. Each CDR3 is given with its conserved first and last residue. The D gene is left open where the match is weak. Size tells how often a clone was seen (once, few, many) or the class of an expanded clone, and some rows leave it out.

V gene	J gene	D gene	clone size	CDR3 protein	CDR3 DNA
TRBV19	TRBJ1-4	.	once	CASSMRKLNEKLFF	TGTGCCAGTAGTATGCGCAAGTTGAATGAAAAACTGTTTTTT
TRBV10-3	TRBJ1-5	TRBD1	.	CAISLTGSSNQPQHF	TGTGCCATCAGTCTGACAGGGAGTAGCAATCAGCCCCAGCATTTT
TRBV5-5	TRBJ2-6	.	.	CASSLAAGANVLTF	TGTGCCAGCAGCTTGGCCGCGGGGGCCAACGTCCTGACTTTC
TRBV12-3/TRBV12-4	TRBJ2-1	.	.	CASKAGMGDEQFF	TGTGCCAGCAAGGCGGGAATGGGGGATGAGCAGTTCTTC
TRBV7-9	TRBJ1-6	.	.	CASSLGAQDNSPLHF	TGTGCCAGCAGCCTAGGGGCACAGGATAATTCACCCCTCCACTTT
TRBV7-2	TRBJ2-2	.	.	CASSTRSRGTGELFF	TGTGCCAGCAGCACGCGAAGCCGGGGAACCGGGGAGCTGTTTTTT
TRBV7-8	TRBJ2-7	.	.	CASSLEQGGKYEQYF	TGTGCCAGCAGCTTAGAGCAGGGTGGAAAGTACGAGCAGTACTTC
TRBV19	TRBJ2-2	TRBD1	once	CASSLGQTLGRNGELFF	TGTGCCAGTAGTTTGGGACAGACCCTAGGGCGGAACGGGGAGCTGTTTTTT
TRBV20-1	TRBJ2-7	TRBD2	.	CSAPLAGGRYF	TGCAGTGCTCCTCTAGCGGGAGGGAGGTACTTC
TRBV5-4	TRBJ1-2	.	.	CASSFPGNYGYTF	TGTGCCAGCAGCTTCCCAGGGAACTATGGCTACACCTTC
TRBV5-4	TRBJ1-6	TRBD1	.	CASSLKGAGSPLHF	TGTGCCAGCAGCTTGAAGGGGGCGGGTTCACCCCTCCACTTT
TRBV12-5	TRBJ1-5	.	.	CASGLGQPYSNQPQHF	TGTGCTAGTGGTTTGGGACAGCCTTATAGCAATCAGCCCCAGCATTTT
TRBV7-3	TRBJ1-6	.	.	CASSQGPLRGNSPLHF	TGTGCCAGCAGCCAGGGACCCCTAAGGGGGAATTCACCCCTCCACTTT
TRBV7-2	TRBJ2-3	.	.	CASTRGYTTDTQYF	TGTGCCAGCACTCGCGGGTATACCACAGATACGCAGTATTTT
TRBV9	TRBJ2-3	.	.	CASSVDQLTSTDTQYF	TGTGCCAGCAGCGTAGACCAACTAACTAGCACAGATACGCAGTATTTT
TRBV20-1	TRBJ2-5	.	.	CSAETRAGGYF	TGCAGTGCTGAAACCCGGGCCGGGGGGTACTTC
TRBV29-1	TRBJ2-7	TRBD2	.	CSAGRGSSYEQYF	TGCAGCGCCGGGAGGGGTAGCTCCTACGAGCAGTACTTC
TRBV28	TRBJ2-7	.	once	CASAGQIYEQYF	TGTGCCAGCGCGGGACAGATCTACGAGCAGTACTTC
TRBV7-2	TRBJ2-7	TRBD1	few	CASSFYGGQAYEQYF	TGTGCCAGCAGCTTTTATGGGGGACAGGCCTACGAGCAGTACTTC
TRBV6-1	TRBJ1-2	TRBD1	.	CASSEAGTGYGYTF	TGTGCCAGCAGTGAAGCTGGGACAGGGTATGGCTACACCTTC
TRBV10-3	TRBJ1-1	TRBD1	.	CAASGTENTEAFF	TGTGCCGCCTCCGGGACAGAGAACACTGAAGCTTTCTTT
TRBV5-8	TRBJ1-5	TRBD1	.	CASSPRDRYSNQPQHF	TGTGCCAGCAGCCCCCGGGACAGATATAGCAATCAGCCCCAGCATTTT
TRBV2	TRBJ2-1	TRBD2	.	CASRQMTSGSSYNEQFF	TGTGCCAGCAGACAAATGACTAGCGGGAGCTCCTACAATGAGCAGTTCTTC
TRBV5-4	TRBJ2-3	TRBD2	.	CASSLDGWASGSPDTQYF	TGTGCCAGCAGCTTGGATGGCTGGGCTAGCGGGAGCCCAGATACGCAGTATTTT
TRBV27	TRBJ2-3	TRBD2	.	CASSPSGRWDTQYF	TGTGCCAGCAGCCCTAGCGGGAGATGGGATACGCAGTATTTT
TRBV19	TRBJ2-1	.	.	CASSIRHTRDNEQFF	TGTGCCAGTAGTATTCGGCACACTAGGGACAATGAGCAGTTCTTC
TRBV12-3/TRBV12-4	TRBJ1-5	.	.	CARTLPGSQPQHF	TGTGCCAGGACTCTCCCGGGGAGCCAGCCCCAGCATTTT
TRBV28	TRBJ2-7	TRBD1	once	CASSGRPGQASYEQYF	TGTGCCAGCAGTGGTAGGCCGGGACAGGCCTCCTACGAGCAGTACTTC
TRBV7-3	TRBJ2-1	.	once	CASSVSNEQFF	TGTGCCAGCAGCGTGAGCAATGAGCAGTTCTTC
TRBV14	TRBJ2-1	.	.	CASSHLGGGHYNEQFF	TGTGCCAGCAGCCACTTAGGGGGAGGGCACTACAATGAGCAGTTCTTC
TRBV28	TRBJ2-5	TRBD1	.	CASSRQGFTETQYF	TGTGCCAGCAGTCGACAGGGATTCACAGAGACCCAGTACTTC
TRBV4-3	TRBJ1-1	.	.	CASSQDKGTEAFF	TGCGCCAGCAGCCAAGATAAGGGGACTGAAGCTTTCTTT
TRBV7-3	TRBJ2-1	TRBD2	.	CASSLTVSGRDEQFF	TGTGCCAGCAGCTTAACAGTCAGCGGGAGGGATGAGCAGTTCTTC
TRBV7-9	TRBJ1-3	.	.	CASSPTPQNTIYF	TGTGCCAGCAGCCCGACTCCACAAAACACCATATATTTT
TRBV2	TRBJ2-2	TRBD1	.	CASSETGGRTGELFF	TGTGCCAGCAGTGAAACAGGGGGTCGCACCGGGGAGCTGTTTTTT
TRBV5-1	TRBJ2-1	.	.	CASSLAVTRGNWDEQFF	TGCGCCAGCAGCTTGGCCGTCACTCGGGGGAATTGGGATGAGCAGTTCTTC
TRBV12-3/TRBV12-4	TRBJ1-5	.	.	CASSFGGVQPQHF	TGTGCCAGCAGTTTTGGCGGAGTTCAGCCCCAGCATTTT